This T cell receptor (beta chain) was captured by sequencing in a study of blood T cell repertoires in COVID-19. Study overall: PBMCs, B-cell-depleted T cells, or T cells provided the cDNA or gDNA that made up the material.

Per the germline V gene, CDR1 is SGHRS and CDR2 is YFSETQ. The CDR3 spans 19 residues. V was trimmed by 0 bases and J by 0 bases, leaving 18 bases between them. As handled by the study authors: Using reference gene primer amplification, nucleated cell counts were estimated. TCRdb's table, derived via immunoSEQ multiplex PCR, lists solely in-frame clones and lacks some. Clone size and V and J calls were adopted from that table, with D and trimming inferred from the DNA. The table shows approximately 490,000 clones, with approximately 90% occurring only once. This clonotype originated in a woman between 55 and 75 years old who had recovered from COVID-19. The chain recombines TRBV5-1 with TRBJ2-2, with a possible D match to TRBD2 (5 bases). Source material: PBMCs or T cells enriched from blood (not recorded which). In DNA, the CDR3 is TGCGCCAGCAGCTTGGGGGCCGGAGGTGGAGGCGCGAACACCGGGGAGCTGTTTTTT. This translates into CASSLGAGGGGANTGELFF.